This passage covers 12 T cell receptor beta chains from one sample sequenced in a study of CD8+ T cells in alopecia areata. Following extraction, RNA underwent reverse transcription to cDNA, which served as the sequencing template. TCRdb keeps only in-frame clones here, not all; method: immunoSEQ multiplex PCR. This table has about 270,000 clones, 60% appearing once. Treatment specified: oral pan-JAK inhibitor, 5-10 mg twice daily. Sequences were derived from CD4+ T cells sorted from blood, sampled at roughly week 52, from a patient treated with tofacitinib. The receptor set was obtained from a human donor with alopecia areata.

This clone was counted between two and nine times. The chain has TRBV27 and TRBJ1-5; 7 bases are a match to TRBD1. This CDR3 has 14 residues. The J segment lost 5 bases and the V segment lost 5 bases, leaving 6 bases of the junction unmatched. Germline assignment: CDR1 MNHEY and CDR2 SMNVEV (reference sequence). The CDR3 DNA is TGTGCCAGCAGTCCAGACAGGGTTTATCAGCCCCAGCATTTT. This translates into CASSPDRVYQPQHF.

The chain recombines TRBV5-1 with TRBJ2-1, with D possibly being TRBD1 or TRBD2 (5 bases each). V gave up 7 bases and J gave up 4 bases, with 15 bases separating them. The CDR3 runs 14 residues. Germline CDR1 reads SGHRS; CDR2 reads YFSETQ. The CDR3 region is CASATGQQYNEQFF. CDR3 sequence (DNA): TGCGCCAGCGCGACGGGGCAACAATACAATGAGCAGTTCTTC.

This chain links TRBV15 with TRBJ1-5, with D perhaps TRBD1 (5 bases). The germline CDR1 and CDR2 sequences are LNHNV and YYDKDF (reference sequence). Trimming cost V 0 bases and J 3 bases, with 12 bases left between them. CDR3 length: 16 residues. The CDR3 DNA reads TGTGCCACCAGCAGAGATTCGGACATCCCCAATCAGCCCCAGCATTTT. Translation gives CATSRDSDIPNQPQHF.

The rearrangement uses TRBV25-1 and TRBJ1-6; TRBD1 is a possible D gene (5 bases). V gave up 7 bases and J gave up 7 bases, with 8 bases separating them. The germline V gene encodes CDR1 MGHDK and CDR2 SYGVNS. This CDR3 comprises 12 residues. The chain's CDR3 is CASTPGNSPLHF. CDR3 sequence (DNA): TGTGCCAGCACCCCAGGGAATTCACCCCTCCACTTT.

This CDR3 is CAWDRDLGEQYF. The DNA of the CDR3 is TGTGCCTGGGACAGAGATCTCGGGGAGCAGTACTTC. V gene TRBV30 combines with J gene TRBJ2-7; weak D call: TRBD1 (5 bases). The CDR3 is 12 amino acids. V was pared by 5 bases and J by 7 bases, with 15 bases between. Germline V gives CDR1 GTSNPN, CDR2 SVGIG (reference sequence).

CDR3 nucleotide sequence: TGCGCCAGCAGCTGGCGGGACGGACGATTTTCTGACGAGCAGTACTTC. Amino acid sequence: CASSWRDGRFSDEQYF. This chain links TRBV5-1 with TRBJ2-7; D is possibly TRBD2 (6 bases). The CDR3 extends over 16 amino acids. V lost 3 bases and J lost 5, with 21 bases in between. Germline CDR1 reads SGHRS; CDR2 reads YFSETQ. The whole variable domain, filled in from reference TRBV5-1 and TRBJ2-7, reads KAGVTQTPRYLIKTRGQQVTLSCSPISGHRSVSWYQQTPGQGLQFLFEYFSETQRNKGNFPGRFSGRQFSNSRSEMNVSTLELGDSALYLCASSWRDGRFSDEQYFGPGTRLTVT.

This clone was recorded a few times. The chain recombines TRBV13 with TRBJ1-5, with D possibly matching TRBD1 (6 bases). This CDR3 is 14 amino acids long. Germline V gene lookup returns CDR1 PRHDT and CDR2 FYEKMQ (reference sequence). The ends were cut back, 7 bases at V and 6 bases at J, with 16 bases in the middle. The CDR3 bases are TGTGCCAGCACGAGACAGGTTTGGGGTCAGCCCCAGCATTTT. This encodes CASTRQVWGQPQHF.

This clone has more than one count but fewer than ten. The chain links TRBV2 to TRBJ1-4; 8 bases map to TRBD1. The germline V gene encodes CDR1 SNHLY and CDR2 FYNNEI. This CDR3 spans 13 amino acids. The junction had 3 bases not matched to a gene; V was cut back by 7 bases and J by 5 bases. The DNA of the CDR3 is TGTGCCAGCAAGACAGGGGAGAATGAAAAACTGTTTTTT. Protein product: CASKTGENEKLFF.

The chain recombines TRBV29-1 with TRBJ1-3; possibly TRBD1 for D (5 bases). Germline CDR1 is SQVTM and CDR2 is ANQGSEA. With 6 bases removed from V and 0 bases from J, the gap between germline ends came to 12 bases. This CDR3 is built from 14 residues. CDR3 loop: CSVKSGFSGNTIYF. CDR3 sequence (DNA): TGCAGCGTGAAGTCAGGGTTCTCTGGAAACACCATATATTTT.

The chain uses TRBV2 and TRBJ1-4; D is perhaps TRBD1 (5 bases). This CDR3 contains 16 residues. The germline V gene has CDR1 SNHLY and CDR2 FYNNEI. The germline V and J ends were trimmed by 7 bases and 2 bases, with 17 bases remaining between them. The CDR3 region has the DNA TGTGCCAGCACCCAGCGGCAGGGAGTCACTAATGAAAAACTGTTTTTT. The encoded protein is CASTQRQGVTNEKLFF.

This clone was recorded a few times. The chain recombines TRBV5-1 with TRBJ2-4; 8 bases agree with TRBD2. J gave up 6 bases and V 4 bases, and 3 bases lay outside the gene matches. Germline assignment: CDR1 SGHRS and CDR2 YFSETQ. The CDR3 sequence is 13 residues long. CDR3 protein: CASSGTRGNIQYF. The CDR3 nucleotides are TGCGCCAGCAGCGGGACTAGGGGAAACATTCAGTACTTC.

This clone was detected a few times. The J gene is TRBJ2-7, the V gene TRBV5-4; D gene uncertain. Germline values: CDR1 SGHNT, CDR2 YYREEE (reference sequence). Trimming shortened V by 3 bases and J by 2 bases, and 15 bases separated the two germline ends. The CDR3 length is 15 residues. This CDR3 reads CASSSGGFQAYEQYF. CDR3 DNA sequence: TGTGCCAGCAGCTCCGGCGGCTTCCAGGCCTACGAGCAGTACTTC.